The 29 T cell receptor beta chains given below trace back to one sample, sequenced in a study of vaccination effects on CD4 cells after COVID-19 (dated by TCRdb to between 2021 and 2022). After less than eleven days of culture, CD4+ T cells were isolated with the EasySep CD4+ T cell isolation kit. Convalescent patients had PCR-confirmed SARS-CoV-2 infection between March and December 2020, before Alpha, Beta and Delta variants emerged in the United States. Each participant received two doses of an mRNA SARS-CoV-2 vaccine, either BNT162b2 or mRNA-1273. The antigens of these receptors remain unknown. Library prep was done by the immunoSEQ multiplex PCR assay. What TCRdb holds here is the immuneACCESS table cut down to in-frame rearrangements. Part of the clones is not present; checked against another copy, under half of the missing clones reflect an unresolved V gene, and the others are unexplained. The sample contains 30,000 to 35,000 clones, roughly 75% of them found a single time. The ten largest clones represent under 7.5% of the sample.

This specimen consisted of CD4+ T cells from PBMCs cultured without peptide, obtained after COVID-19 vaccination. These TCRs come from a human donor who had a prior SARS-CoV-2 infection.

V and J are TRBV28 and TRBJ2-3; D unresolved. Per germline, CDR1 MDHEN and CDR2 SYDVKM. The V end lost 4 bases, the J end lost 1 base, and 12 bases lay between the germline ends. CDR3 length: 15 residues. The CDR3 DNA reads TGTGCCAGCAGTTCCCGTTGGCAGGGCACAGATACGCAGTATTTT. Encoded protein: CASSSRWQGTDTQYF.

The chain links TRBV5-1 to TRBJ2-1; the match to TRBD2 covers 14 bases. The CDR3 covers 19 residues. Trimming cost V 1 base and J 0 bases; bases outside gene matches: 6. CDR1 and CDR2 (germline): SGHRS, YFSETQ. This CDR3 is CASSLRSTSGRASYNEQFF. The DNA of the CDR3 is TGCGCCAGCAGCTTGCGGTCGACTAGCGGGAGGGCCTCCTACAATGAGCAGTTCTTC.

The J gene is TRBJ2-5, the V gene TRBV5-1; no firm D call. The CDR3 runs 15 residues. Germline-derived CDR1 and CDR2 are SGHRS and YFSETQ. V lost 0 bases to trimming and J lost 2 bases, with 11 bases between them. The chain's CDR3 is CASSLGNLGQETQYF. CDR3 coding DNA: TGCGCCAGCAGCTTGGGAAATTTGGGGCAAGAGACCCAGTACTTC.

This sequence joins TRBV14 and TRBJ1-3; D call uncertain. This CDR3 is 13 amino acids long. V was trimmed by 2 bases and J by 0 bases, leaving 2 bases between them. CDR1 is SGHDN and CDR2 is FVKESK in the germline V gene. The CDR3 spells CASSQNSGNTIYF. The CDR3 region has the DNA TGTGCCAGCAGCCAAAACTCTGGAAACACCATATATTTT.

The rearrangement joins TRBV27 to TRBJ1-3; possible D gene TRBD1, 5 bases. This CDR3 has 15 residues. CDR1 is MNHEY and CDR2 is SMNVEV in the germline V gene (reference sequence). V lost 2 bases and J 0 bases, leaving 8 bases between the germline ends. CDR3 protein: CASSLGGTSGNTIYF. CDR3 in DNA: TGTGCCAGCAGTTTAGGGGGAACCTCTGGAAACACCATATATTTT.

The genes are TRBV9 and TRBJ2-1, with 8 bases aligning to TRBD2. The junction had 12 bases not matched to a gene; V was cut back by 3 bases and J by 7 bases. The CDR3 is made up of 16 amino acids. Per germline, CDR1 SGDLS and CDR2 YYNGEE. For the CDR3, the DNA is TGTGCCAGCAGCGAGGGCGGGACTAGTGATTCGAATGAGCAGTTCTTC. It is translated as CASSEGGTSDSNEQFF.

V is TRBV2 and J is TRBJ1-6; D remains unclear. V gave up 10 bases and J gave up 7 bases, with 17 bases separating them. CDR3 length equals 14 residues. Germline V gives CDR1 SNHLY, CDR2 FYNNEI. CDR3 loop: CATQNVQNNSPLHF. CDR3 nucleotides: TGTGCCACCCAAAACGTACAGAACAATTCACCCCTCCACTTT. The whole variable domain, remainder taken from reference TRBV2 and TRBJ1-6, is EPEVTQTPSHQVTQMGQEVILRCVPISNHLYFYWYRQILGQKVEFLVSFYNNEISEKSEIFDDQFSVERPDGSNFTLKIRSTKLEDSAMYFCATQNVQNNSPLHFGNGTRLTVT.

The count of this clone is one. As DNA, the CDR3 is TGTGCTAGTGGTTTGGACCGAGACAGTGAAGCTTTCTTT. As protein: CASGLDRDSEAFF. The chain combines TRBV12-5 with TRBJ1-1; TRBD1 is a possible D gene (5 bases). The CDR3 is 13 residues long. Germline CDR1 LGHNT, CDR2 FRNRAP. V dropped 1 base and J dropped 7 bases, with 10 bases sitting between them.

The V call is TRBV10-3, the J call TRBJ2-3, with 12 bases identical to TRBD2. Germline V lookup: CDR1 ENHRY, CDR2 SYGVKD. The CDR3 runs 16 residues. V trimming: 7 bases; J trimming: 0 bases; junction bases outside the gene matches: 5. Written as DNA, the CDR3 is TGTGCCATCACCCCCGGGACTAGCGGGAGCACAGATACGCAGTATTTT. Encoded protein: CAITPGTSGSTDTQYF.

The chain couples TRBV5-1 to TRBJ1-4; D uncertain. The CDR3 loop spans 14 amino acids. Germline V gives CDR1 SGHRS, CDR2 YFSETQ. Trimming left V 1 base short and J 3 bases short, with 7 bases between. The CDR3 DNA follows: TGCGCCAGCAGCTTGTGGGCTTCTAATGAAAAACTGTTTTTT. As protein: CASSLWASNEKLFF.

This chain joins TRBV7-9 and TRBJ1-5; D call uncertain. CDR3 length equals 15 residues. Germline V gene lookup returns CDR1 SEHNR and CDR2 FQNEAQ (reference sequence). V lost 4 bases and J 3 bases, leaving 13 bases between the germline ends. The CDR3 loop is CASSSDDLPNQPQHF. CDR3 nucleotides: TGTGCCAGCAGCTCGGACGACCTCCCCAATCAGCCCCAGCATTTT.

The chain uses TRBV24-1 and TRBJ2-3; no clear D. V was cut by 12 bases and J by 1 base, with 4 bases left in between. This CDR3 is built from 10 residues. Germline CDR1 reads KGHDR; CDR2 reads SFDVKD. CDR3 sequence (DNA): TGTGCCTACTGCACAGATACGCAGTATTTT. The encoded protein is CAYCTDTQYF.

The DNA for the CDR3 is TGTGCCAGCCCATCGAACACCGGGGAGCTGTTTTTT. This gives the protein CASPSNTGELFF. This rearrangement joins TRBV11-2 to TRBJ2-2; unclear D gene. Trimming pared 8 bases from V and 0 bases from J, leaving 4 bases between. CDR3 length equals 12 residues. CDR1 is SGHAT and CDR2 is FQNNGV in the germline V gene.

The chain is built from TRBV2 and TRBJ1-1; D not certain. Germline CDR1 reads SNHLY; CDR2 reads FYNNEI. This CDR3 has 13 amino acids. V shed 4 bases and J shed 2 bases, with 8 bases lying between them. The CDR3 region is CASSAYRNTEAFF. In nucleotides, the CDR3 is TGTGCCAGCAGTGCTTACAGAAACACTGAAGCTTTCTTT.

The table lists this clone with a count of one. The chain is built from TRBV6-6 and TRBJ2-7; D possibly corresponds to TRBD2 (6 bases). The CDR3 runs to 13 residues. Trimming removed 6 bases from V and 3 bases from J, with 12 bases in between. Germline CDR1 and CDR2: MNHNY and SVGAGI (reference sequence). CDR3: CASSRDSYYEQYF. The CDR3 region has the DNA TGTGCCAGCAGCAGGGACTCCTACTACGAGCAGTACTTC.

This clone was picked up a small number of times. The chain joins TRBV3-1 (or the pseudogene TRBV3-2) to TRBJ2-7, with D possibly matching TRBD2 (5 bases). Germline V gives CDR1 LGHDT, CDR2 YNNKEL (reference sequence). The CDR3 has 14 residues. V lost 5 bases, J lost 3 bases, and 14 bases lay in between. This chain's CDR3 is CASSGGFRFYEQYF. The CDR3 DNA sequence: TGTGCCAGCAGCGGAGGTTTTAGATTCTACGAGCAGTACTTC.

J is TRBJ2-4 and V is TRBV6-2 or TRBV6-3, with unresolved D. V was trimmed by 0 bases and J by 1 base, leaving 7 bases between them. Germline CDR1 reads MNHEY; CDR2 reads SVGEGT. The CDR3 consists of 15 residues. The CDR3 DNA is TGTGCCAGCAGTTACTCGAGAGAGGCCAAAAACATTCAGTACTTC. Translating gives CASSYSREAKNIQYF.

This chain joins TRBV2 and TRBJ1-4; D gene uncertain. Looked up from germline, CDR1 is SNHLY and CDR2 is FYNNEI. V lost 6 bases, J lost 10 bases, and 21 bases lay in between. CDR3 length equals 15 residues. The CDR3: CASRETTGSLGKLFF. As DNA, the CDR3 is TGTGCCAGCAGGGAGACGACGGGGTCTCTCGGAAAACTGTTTTTT.

This chain connects TRBV4-1 to TRBJ2-4; unclear D gene. Germline values: CDR1 MGHRA, CDR2 YSYEKL. Trimming left V 6 bases short and J 2 bases short, with 5 bases between. The CDR3 loop spans 12 amino acids. The CDR3 loop reads CASRSTKNIQYF. The CDR3 DNA reads as TGCGCCAGCAGGAGTACCAAAAACATTCAGTACTTC.

V gene TRBV10-3 combines with J gene TRBJ2-3, with 12 nucleotides matching TRBD2. The ends lost 10 bases at V and 6 bases at J; junction bases unmatched: 14. The CDR3 is made up of 16 amino acids. Germline CDR1 ENHRY, CDR2 SYGVKD. This CDR3 is CATSTSGSPREDTQYF. CDR3 nucleotides: TGTGCCACCTCGACTAGCGGGAGCCCTCGGGAGGATACGCAGTATTTT.

The gene calls are TRBV5-1 and TRBJ2-5; 16 bases are a match to TRBD2. The CDR3 runs 18 residues. The germline V gene encodes CDR1 SGHRS and CDR2 YFSETQ. V lost 4 bases and J lost 0; bases outside the gene matches: 6. The CDR3 is CASSPGTSGGADQETQYF. The CDR3 coding sequence is TGCGCCAGCAGCCCCGGGACTAGCGGGGGGGCGGACCAAGAGACCCAGTACTTC.

The chain links TRBV19 to TRBJ2-3, with no clear D. CDR1 and CDR2 from the germline V gene are LNHDA and SQIVND (reference sequence). The CDR3 is made up of 14 amino acids. V dropped 3 bases and J dropped 4 bases, with 11 bases sitting between them. The CDR3 here is CASSMERFSDTQYF. In DNA form, the CDR3 reads TGTGCCAGTAGTATGGAGAGGTTTTCAGATACGCAGTATTTT.

The chain employs TRBV6-4 and TRBJ2-3, with D possibly being TRBD1 or TRBD2 (6 bases each). V lost 8 bases and J 0 bases, leaving 12 bases between the germline ends. Looked up from germline, CDR1 is MRHNA and CDR2 is SNTAGT. CDR3 length: 14 residues. The DNA of the CDR3 is TGTGCCAGCTCAAGGGGGGCTAGCACAGATACGCAGTATTTT. Translated: CASSRGASTDTQYF.

The chain uses TRBV7-8 and TRBJ1-1, with a possible D match to TRBD1 (6 bases). This CDR3 is 14 amino acids long. Germline V gives CDR1 SGHVS, CDR2 FQNEAQ. V lost 4 bases, J lost 6 bases, and 15 bases lay in between. The CDR3 loop reads CASSWRGGGPEAFF. The CDR3 DNA follows: TGTGCCAGCAGCTGGCGGGGGGGCGGCCCTGAAGCTTTCTTT.

The chain couples TRBV14 to TRBJ2-3, with 14 nucleotides matching TRBD2. V lost 5 bases to trimming and J lost 10 bases; unmatched junction nucleotides: 11. Germline V lookup: CDR1 SGHDN, CDR2 FVKESK. The CDR3 runs 16 residues. The CDR3 sequence is CASSSYGTSGSEAQYF. DNA of the CDR3: TGTGCCAGCAGCTCTTACGGGACTAGCGGGAGTGAGGCGCAGTATTTT.

This clone turned up a few times. The chain has TRBV5-4 and TRBJ2-1, with TRBD2 matching over 10 bases. The germline V gene has CDR1 SGHNT and CDR2 YYREEE (reference sequence). The CDR3 is 16 residues long. Trimming took 4 bases from V and 0 from J; bases not matched to a gene: 4. The CDR3 nucleotides are TGTGCCAGCAGCCTCGGACTAGCGGCCTCCTACAATGAGCAGTTCTTC. This translates into CASSLGLAASYNEQFF.

A word on this clone: One end of the junction is discordant with germline, which a read error may explain. This chain uses TRBV4-3 with TRBJ2-6; 10 bases align to TRBD1. This CDR3 spans 18 amino acids. CDR1 LGHNA and CDR2 YSLEER come from the germline V gene. The CDR3, as DNA: TGCGCCAGCGGCCAGGGGGGACAGGGGAGGCCCTGGGCCAACGTCCTGACTTTC. It translates to CASGQGGQGRPWANVLTF.

The chain's CDR3 is CASGNSGANVLTF. CDR3 sequence (DNA): TGTGCCAGCGGGAACTCTGGGGCCAACGTCCTGACTTTC. The chain uses TRBV7-2 and TRBJ2-6; no clear D. The CDR3 has 13 amino acids. The V and J ends lost 8 bases and 0 bases respectively, with 5 bases between them. Germline V CDR1 and CDR2: SGHTA, FQGNSA.

J is TRBJ2-7 and V is TRBV5-6, with 9 positions matching TRBD1. Germline loops: CDR1 SGHDT, CDR2 YYEEEE. CDR3 size: 15 residues. V dropped 4 bases and J dropped 0; count of bases not matched to a gene: 5. The CDR3 is CASSQDRGSSYEQYF. For the CDR3, the DNA is TGTGCCAGCAGCCAAGACAGGGGGAGCTCCTACGAGCAGTACTTC. Looking up the rest from reference TRBV5-6 and TRBJ2-7 gives the full variable domain: DAGVTQSPTHLIKTRGQQVTLRCSPKSGHDTVSWYQQALGQGPQFIFQYYEEEERQRGNFPDRFSGHQFPNYSSELNVNALLLGDSALYLCASSQDRGSSYEQYFGPGTRLTVT.